These T cell receptor beta chains were read from a single sample in a study of T-cell reconstitution after alpha-beta-depleted transplantation in children. TCRdb independently ran MiXCR on the PCR reads; one entry per CDR3 protein. The data contain fewer than 550,000 distinct CDR3 sequences, 11% of them singletons. Sequences were derived from PBMCs, mostly from graft donor cells, sampled 180 days after TCRalphabeta/CD19-depleted stem cell transplant. The receptors were sampled from a female patient between 2 and 15 years old who had a stem cell transplant for aplastic anemia, so the T cells may come from the graft donor. Both conserved end residues are part of each CDR3. D genes are given only for firm matches. Clone size is not always given. Where it is, it says once, few, many or a class for expanded clones.

v_call d_call clone_size cdr3_aa
TRBV12-3/TRBV12-4 TRBD2 few CASIWSGGLAGTDTQYF
TRBV5-6 - - CSSSFRVSGANVLTF
TRBV28 TRBD1 few CASSVTRQGMGNQPQHF
TRBV3-1 TRBD2 - CASSQDTSAHNEQFF
TRBV10-3 TRBD1 few CAISSGTGKANSPLHF
TRBV6-5 - few CASRIWNEQFF
TRBV29-1 TRBD2 - CSAGLVSHEQYF
TRBV4-3 TRBD2 - CASSQGVAGGAYEQYF
TRBV5-4 - - CASSLRRENTGELFF
TRBV19 - - CASSPTGGITNEKLFF
TRBV5-1 TRBD2 - CASSLTGTSGRSSYNEQFF
TRBV29-1 - many CSVEWAGTETQYF
TRBV28 TRBD1 few CASSLPTGDEGEGTNEQFF
TRBV6-5 - - CASSYPALHTEAFF
TRBV7-8 - few CASSPIGSADSGANVLTF
TRBV11-1 TRBD1 few CASSPPHRGQGNTGELFF
TRBV20-1 TRBD2 many CSAPDVKTSGSGSEQFF
TRBV15 - - CATSSIPLASLTGELFF
TRBV19 - - CASSTPGAGKTGELFF
TRBV10-3 - - CAISDVRAEKLFF
TRBV12-5 - - CASEPGTGNTIYF
TRBV29-1 - many CSVAMGQGFTDTQYF
TRBV5-1 TRBD2 - CASSLRLAGGFTDTQYF
TRBV7-2 - few CASSLIIHSYNSPLHF
TRBV28 - many CASSFRPYEQYF
TRBV6-1 TRBD2 few CASKASGKSETQYF
TRBV11-1 TRBD1 few CASRPGTERHTRNNEQFF
TRBV20-1 TRBD2 - CSARRGTSGPTDEQYF
TRBV7-9 TRBD1 few CASSSDRVGEKLFF
TRBV4-3 TRBD1 many CASSQDSGTGGSNLFF
TRBV29-1 - many CSVTGHLNTGELFF
TRBV5-1 - few CASSLAYQNYEQYF
TRBV4-3 TRBD1 - CASSEYQGALGGYTF
TRBV20-1 TRBD1 - CSAYLGQGLLGEQYF
TRBV7-9 - few CASSLQGGGNTEAFF
TRBV9 - few CASTVGDGNYEQYF
TRBV19 TRBD2 - CASSALEAGATDTQYF
TRBV7-2 TRBD1 few CASSEQGTGARETQYF
TRBV12-3/TRBV12-4 - few CASSITTGFSKGGDTQYF
TRBV7-8 - - CASSPYSGLKGPYNEQFF
TRBV11-2 - few CASSLVIGVRSDFTETQYF
TRBV5-1 - many CASSLEGPAYEQYF
TRBV20-1 TRBD2 many CSALGTSGSGTEQFF
TRBV6-1 TRBD1 few CASNDRETYNSPLHF
TRBV7-3 TRBD2 - CASSPGLAVGTQYF
TRBV7-8 TRBD2 few CASSLRTSSSYEQYF
TRBV10-3 - - CAIRETTQETQYF
TRBV6-1 TRBD2 - CASSPEREIGNEQFF
TRBV5-1 TRBD2 many CASSLGAGTDTQYF
TRBV7-7 TRBD2 few CASSLLAGVDEQFF
TRBV29-1 - - CTLLPVLVRTNSPLHF
TRBV7-2 - - CASSSGRTNYGYTF
TRBV7-2 - many CASSLKPLADTQYF